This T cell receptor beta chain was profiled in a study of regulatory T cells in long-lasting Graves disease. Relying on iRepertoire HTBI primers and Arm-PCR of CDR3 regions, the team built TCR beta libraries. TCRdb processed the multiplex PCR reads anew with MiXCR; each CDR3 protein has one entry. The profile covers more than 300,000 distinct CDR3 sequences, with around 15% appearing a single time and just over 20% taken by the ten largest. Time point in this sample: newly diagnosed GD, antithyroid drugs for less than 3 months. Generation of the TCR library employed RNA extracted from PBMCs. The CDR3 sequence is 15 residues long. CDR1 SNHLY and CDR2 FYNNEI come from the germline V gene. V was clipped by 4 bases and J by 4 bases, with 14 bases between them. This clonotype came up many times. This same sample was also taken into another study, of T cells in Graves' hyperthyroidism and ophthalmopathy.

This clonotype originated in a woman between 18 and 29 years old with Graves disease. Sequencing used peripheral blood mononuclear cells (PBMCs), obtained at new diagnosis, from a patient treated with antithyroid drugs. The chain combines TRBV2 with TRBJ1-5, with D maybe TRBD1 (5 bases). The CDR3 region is CASSAGGWKNQPQHF. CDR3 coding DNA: TGTGCCAGCAGTGCGGGGGGGTGGAAGAATCAGCCCCAGCATTTT.